These 24 T cell receptor beta chains originate from one sample sequenced in a study of blood T cell repertoires in COVID-19. Profiling relied on immunoSEQ multiplex PCR, and the TCRdb table lists in-frame clones only, not all of them. Of 200,000 to 250,000 clones listed, 84% are singletons. Sequenced material: peripheral blood. These receptors came from a man aged 50 to 59 with acute or convalescent COVID-19.

The rearrangement links TRBV7-6 to TRBJ1-6, with TRBD1 matching 9 bases. Germline CDR1 reads SGHVS; CDR2 reads FNYEAQ. V lost 4 bases and J lost 7; bases outside the gene matches: 11. CDR3 length equals 17 residues. The CDR3 nucleotides read TGTGCCAGCAGCTCACCCCCCGGGACAGGGAGGAATTCACCCCTCCACTTT. As protein: CASSSPPGTGRNSPLHF.

This clone was seen only once. This chain links TRBV19 with TRBJ1-3, with D tentatively TRBD1 (6 bases). Trimming stripped 4 bases from V and 0 bases from J, with 13 bases between. Germline V CDR1 and CDR2: LNHDA, SQIVND (reference sequence). The CDR3 extends over 16 amino acids. CDR3 in amino acids: CASSKDRPNSGNTIYF. DNA for the CDR3: TGTGCCAGTAGTAAGGACAGACCGAACTCTGGAAACACCATATATTTT.

The chain uses TRBV7-9 and TRBJ1-1; D gene ambiguous. Looked up from germline, CDR1 is SEHNR and CDR2 is FQNEAQ (reference sequence). Trimming took 1 base from V and 3 from J, leaving 3 bases between them. This CDR3 is built from 12 residues. Here the CDR3 reads CASSLVDTEAFF. The CDR3 DNA is TGTGCCAGCAGCTTAGTAGACACTGAAGCTTTCTTT.

V is TRBV10-2 and J is TRBJ2-7; the match to TRBD2 covers 13 bases. Germline V gene lookup returns CDR1 WSHSY and CDR2 SAAADI. V trimming: 5 bases; J trimming: 0 bases; junction bases outside the gene matches: 4. The CDR3 length is 16 residues. The CDR3 protein is CASSSLAGGPSYEQYF. In DNA form, the CDR3 reads TGCGCCAGCAGTTCACTAGCGGGAGGGCCCTCCTACGAGCAGTACTTC.

The rearrangement uses TRBV6-5 and TRBJ2-7, with D maybe TRBD1 (6 bases). The CDR3 is 14 amino acids. Germline CDR1 MNHEY, CDR2 SVGAGI. The germline V and J ends were trimmed by 6 bases and 4 bases, with 16 bases remaining between them. The CDR3 nucleotides read TGTGCCAGCAGGCGAGAACAGGGCCCGTACGAGCAGTACTTC. Translated: CASRREQGPYEQYF.

The chain is built from TRBV7-8 and TRBJ2-7; perhaps TRBD2 as D (5 bases). This CDR3 contains 15 residues. The germline V gene has CDR1 SGHVS and CDR2 FQNEAQ. The ends were cut back, 4 bases at V and 1 base at J, with 14 bases in the middle. For the CDR3, the DNA is TGTGCCAGCAGCTGGCGGAGGACGGGATCCTACGAGCAGTACTTC. Translated, it gives CASSWRRTGSYEQYF.

The chain recombines TRBV6-5 with TRBJ2-3, with D perhaps TRBD1 (6 bases). Germline V CDR1 and CDR2: MNHEY, SVGAGI. The CDR3 covers 14 residues. The V end lost 6 bases, the J end lost 4 bases, and 14 bases lay between the germline ends. DNA for the CDR3: TGTGCCAGCAGGGGGTGGGGGCAAGCAGATACGCAGTATTTT. Encoded protein: CASRGWGQADTQYF.

The chain links TRBV28 to TRBJ2-5; TRBD1 is a possible D gene (5 bases). V dropped 3 bases and J dropped 3 bases, with 5 bases sitting between them. The CDR3 is 12 residues long. Germline loops: CDR1 MDHEN, CDR2 SYDVKM. CDR3 DNA: TGTGCCAGCAGTTTGACAGAAGAGACCCAGTACTTC. Encoded protein: CASSLTEETQYF.

The chain links TRBV3-1 (or the pseudogene TRBV3-2) to TRBJ2-1; TRBD2 is a possible D gene (6 bases). The V and J ends lost 0 bases and 3 bases respectively, with 12 bases between them. The CDR3 has 16 amino acids. Germline V lookup: CDR1 LGHDT, CDR2 YNNKEL (reference sequence). The DNA of the CDR3 is TGTGCCAGCAGCCAAGAGGGGGGAGTAAACTACAATGAGCAGTTCTTC. It codes for CASSQEGGVNYNEQFF.

There are a few counts of this clone. V is TRBV6-5 and J is TRBJ2-3; 7 nucleotides align to TRBD2. Germline V gives CDR1 MNHEY, CDR2 SVGAGI. The CDR3 covers 14 residues. Trimming at V came to 6 bases and at J to 3 bases, leaving 6 bases not matched to a gene. CDR3 loop: CASRAGVPTDTQYF. CDR3 DNA: TGTGCCAGCAGGGCGGGGGTCCCTACAGATACGCAGTATTTT.

This sequence joins TRBV2 and TRBJ1-2; 8 nucleotides agree with TRBD1. Germline assignment: CDR1 SNHLY and CDR2 FYNNEI. The CDR3 has 17 residues. J was trimmed by 8 bases and V by 8 bases; bases with no gene match: 22. As DNA, the CDR3 is TGTGCCAGCTTCGACCGTCTAAAGCAGGGGGCGCATGGGGGCTACACCTTC. It yields the protein CASFDRLKQGAHGGYTF.

This clone was recorded a few times. V and J are TRBV9 and TRBJ2-7; 7 bases agree with TRBD1. Germline V gene lookup returns CDR1 SGDLS and CDR2 YYNGEE. There are 16 residues in the CDR3. The ends lost 5 bases at V and 6 bases at J; junction bases unmatched: 17. CDR3 sequence: CASSEGGQPLFSEQYF. The CDR3 DNA is TGTGCCAGCAGTGAAGGGGGACAGCCTCTATTCTCCGAGCAGTACTTC. The full variable domain, rest sourced from reference TRBV9 and TRBJ2-7, is DSGVTQTPKHLITATGQRVTLRCSPRSGDLSVYWYQQSLDQGLQFLIQYYNGEERAKGNILERFSAQQFPDLHSELNLSSLELGDSALYFCASSEGGQPLFSEQYFGPGTRLTVT.

This clone was detected a few times. The chain couples TRBV4-1 to TRBJ2-7, with 10 positions matching TRBD1. The CDR3 contains 15 residues. CDR1 MGHRA and CDR2 YSYEKL come from the germline V gene. The J segment lost 4 bases and the V segment lost 4 bases, leaving 7 bases of the junction unmatched. The CDR3 nucleotides are TGCGCCAGCAGCCCAGGACAGGGGGGGACTTACGAGCAGTACTTC. Translation gives CASSPGQGGTYEQYF.

CDR3 residues: CASSLDRMKGEKLFF. DNA for the CDR3: TGCGCCAGCAGCTTGGATCGGATGAAGGGGGAAAAACTGTTTTTT. The V gene is TRBV5-1, the J gene TRBJ1-4; weak D call: TRBD1 (5 bases). V lost 0 bases and J 8 bases, leaving 14 bases between the germline ends. The CDR3 loop spans 15 amino acids. From germline, CDR1 is SGHRS and CDR2 YFSETQ.

The chain links TRBV6-5 to TRBJ1-1; 7 bases fit TRBD1. The trim removed 0 bases at V and 0 bases at J, leaving 4 bases unmatched. This CDR3 region has 16 residues. Germline V gives CDR1 MNHEY, CDR2 SVGAGI. This CDR3 reads CASSYSAGTVNTEAFF. The CDR3 DNA is TGTGCCAGCAGTTACTCCGCCGGGACAGTGAACACTGAAGCTTTCTTT.

The DNA of the CDR3 is TGTGCCAGCAGTCCCGGGACTCCGAACACAGATACGCAGTATTTT. Protein sequence: CASSPGTPNTDTQYF. The chain employs TRBV11-3 and TRBJ2-3; the D gene is possibly TRBD2 (6 bases). Germline values: CDR1 SGHNT, CDR2 YENEEA. CDR3 length: 15 amino acids. V lost 6 bases, J lost 2 bases, and 15 bases lay in between.

The table lists this clone with a few counts. The genes are TRBV30 and TRBJ1-2, with TRBD1 matching 8 bases. V shed 3 bases, J shed 7 bases, and the junction held 7 bases outside the gene matches. Germline V lookup: CDR1 GTSNPN, CDR2 SVGIG (reference sequence). This CDR3 comprises 13 residues. This CDR3 reads CAWRDGQGFGYTF. CDR3 sequence (DNA): TGTGCCTGGAGGGACGGACAGGGCTTTGGCTACACCTTC.

This clone has more than one count but fewer than ten. This chain uses TRBV6-5 with TRBJ2-5, with D unresolved. Trimming removed 3 bases from V and 5 bases from J, with 7 bases in between. CDR1 and CDR2 (germline): MNHEY, SVGAGI. This CDR3 has 12 amino acids. CDR3 DNA: TGTGCCAGCAGTTATGGGCCTGAGACCCAGTACTTC. It encodes CASSYGPETQYF.

The rearrangement links TRBV6-5 to TRBJ2-7; D is undetermined. The CDR3 runs 14 residues. V lost 6 bases and J 3 bases, leaving 15 bases between the germline ends. Germline loops: CDR1 MNHEY, CDR2 SVGAGI. The CDR3 nucleotides read TGTGCCAGCAGCCCCCTTCCCCTAAACTACGAGCAGTACTTC. Translating it yields CASSPLPLNYEQYF.

The chain employs TRBV4-1 and TRBJ2-7; D is possibly TRBD1 (6 bases). CDR1 is MGHRA and CDR2 is YSYEKL in the germline V gene. The CDR3 contains 17 residues. V gave up 0 bases and J gave up 2 bases, with 17 bases separating them. The CDR3 loop is CASSQDVPRGFPYEQYF. In DNA form, the CDR3 reads TGCGCCAGCAGCCAAGATGTTCCGAGGGGGTTTCCCTACGAGCAGTACTTC.

The DNA of the CDR3 is TGTGCCAGTACCCAAAGGGGCAGGGGAAATGGCTACACCTTC. Translating it yields CASTQRGRGNGYTF. The rearrangement links TRBV19 to TRBJ1-2; D possibly corresponds to TRBD1 (6 bases). Germline V gene lookup returns CDR1 LNHDA and CDR2 SQIVND (reference sequence). Between the trimmed V and J ends, which lost 7 bases and 6 bases, there was a span of 18 bases. This CDR3 has 14 amino acids.

The rearrangement links TRBV3-1 (or the pseudogene TRBV3-2) to TRBJ2-1; D perhaps matches TRBD2 (6 bases). Germline CDR1 and CDR2: LGHDT and YNNKEL (reference sequence). Deletions cut 0 bases from V and 14 bases from J, with 14 bases between. This CDR3 is built from 13 residues. The CDR3 protein is CASSQDLLIAEFF. The CDR3 DNA reads as TGTGCCAGCAGCCAAGATTTACTTATAGCGGAGTTCTTC.

The genes are TRBV9 and TRBJ2-1; tentatively, D is TRBD2 (6 bases). This CDR3 region has 15 residues. CDR1 and CDR2 (germline): SGDLS, YYNGEE. Trimming took 3 bases from V and 1 from J, leaving 11 bases between them. The CDR3 loop reads CASSADYASYNEQFF. The CDR3 DNA is TGTGCCAGCAGCGCGGACTACGCTTCCTACAATGAGCAGTTCTTC.

This clone was recorded once. The chain couples TRBV10-3 to TRBJ2-7, with TRBD2 identical over 10 bases. Germline lookup yields CDR1 ENHRY and CDR2 SYGVKD. This CDR3 comprises 15 residues. With V trimmed by 4 bases and J by 0 bases, 3 bases remained unmatched. This chain's CDR3 is CAISGPSGSSYEQYF. The CDR3 bases are TGTGCCATCAGTGGCCCTAGCGGGAGCTCCTACGAGCAGTACTTC.